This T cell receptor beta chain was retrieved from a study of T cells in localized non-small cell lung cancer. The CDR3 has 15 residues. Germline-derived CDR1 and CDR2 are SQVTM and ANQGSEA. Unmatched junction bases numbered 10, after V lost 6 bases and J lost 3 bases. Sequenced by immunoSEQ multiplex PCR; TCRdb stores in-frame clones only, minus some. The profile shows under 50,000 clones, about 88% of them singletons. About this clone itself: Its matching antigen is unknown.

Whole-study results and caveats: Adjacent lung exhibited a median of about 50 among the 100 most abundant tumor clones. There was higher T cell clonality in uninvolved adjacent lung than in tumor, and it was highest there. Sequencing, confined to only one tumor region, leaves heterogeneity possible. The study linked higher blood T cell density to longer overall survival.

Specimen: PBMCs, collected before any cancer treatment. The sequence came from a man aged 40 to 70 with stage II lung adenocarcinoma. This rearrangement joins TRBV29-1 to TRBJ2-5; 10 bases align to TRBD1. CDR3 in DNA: TGCAGCGTACAACGGGACAGGGGATATGAAGAGACCCAGTACTTC. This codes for CSVQRDRGYEETQYF.